These T cell receptor beta chains were read from a single sample in a study of blood T cell repertoires in COVID-19. The protocol was immunoSEQ multiplex PCR, while the TCRdb copy is restricted to in-frame clones and leaves out a portion. This table has tens of thousands of clones, almost 85% appearing once. The sequenced material came from peripheral blood. The receptors shown here come from a human donor in a cohort sampled during active COVID-19. CDR3s include the opening cysteine and the closing phenylalanine or tryptophan. D genes are given only for firm matches. Rows may omit the clone size; those that give it use once, few, many or a size class.

CDR3 protein,CDR3 DNA,clone size,J gene,V gene,D gene
CASNLDSSYEQYF,TGTGCCAGCAATCTAGACAGCTCCTACGAGCAGTACTTC,NA,TRBJ2-7,TRBV7-2,NA
CASSWGGRADTQYF,TGTGCCAGCAGCTGGGGCGGGAGGGCCGATACGCAGTATTTT,NA,TRBJ2-3,TRBV11-3,TRBD2
CSVEDLRGISSYEQYF,TGCAGCGTTGAAGATCTGAGGGGGATCAGCTCCTACGAGCAGTACTTC,NA,TRBJ2-7,TRBV29-1,NA
CASSLGYGTSGWETQYF,TGCGCCAGCAGCTTGGGCTATGGGACTAGCGGATGGGAGACCCAGTACTTC,NA,TRBJ2-5,TRBV5-1,TRBD2
CATSDRDRGNTGELFF,TGTGCCACCAGTGATAGGGACAGAGGTAACACCGGGGAGCTGTTTTTT,NA,TRBJ2-2,TRBV24-1,TRBD1
CATSLRDEQYF,TGTGCCACCAGCCTGCGCGACGAGCAGTACTTC,NA,TRBJ2-7,TRBV15,NA
CASSGQASYEQYF,TGTGCCAGCAGTGGGCAGGCCTCCTACGAGCAGTACTTC,NA,TRBJ2-7,TRBV2,NA
CSAGLGYTF,TGCAGTGCGGGACTCGGCTACACCTTC,NA,TRBJ1-2,TRBV20-1,NA
CATSDKRPGKSEQFF,TGTGCCACCAGTGATAAGAGGCCAGGGAAATCTGAGCAGTTCTTC,NA,TRBJ2-1,TRBV24-1,NA
CASSVRDSAEQYF,TGTGCCAGCAGTGTCCGGGACTCCGCGGAGCAGTACTTC,NA,TRBJ2-7,TRBV27,NA
CASSLPRDYGYTF,TGTGCCAGCAGCCTCCCCAGGGATTATGGCTACACCTTC,NA,TRBJ1-2,TRBV6-2/TRBV6-3,NA
CSVVTGGEVGYTF,TGCAGCGTCGTTACAGGGGGCGAGGTTGGCTACACCTTC,NA,TRBJ1-2,TRBV29-1,TRBD1
CSASGTSGTLLYEQYF,TGCAGTGCTAGTGGGACTAGCGGTACCTTACTTTACGAGCAGTACTTC,NA,TRBJ2-7,TRBV20-1,TRBD2
CASSQTSGRWEQYF,TGTGCCAGCAGCCAGACTAGCGGGAGGTGGGAGCAGTACTTC,NA,TRBJ2-7,TRBV11-2,TRBD2
CASSAGGVQETQYF,TGTGCCAGCAGCGCCGGAGGCGTTCAAGAGACCCAGTACTTC,NA,TRBJ2-5,TRBV5-4,NA
CASSVDGGSTEAFF,TGTGCCAGCAGCGTGGACGGAGGGAGCACTGAAGCTTTCTTT,NA,TRBJ1-1,TRBV7-2,NA
CASSVDAGGQADTQYF,TGTGCCAGCAGCGTAGATGCGGGAGGGCAGGCAGATACGCAGTATTTT,few,TRBJ2-3,TRBV9,TRBD2
CASSPPASYEQFF,TGTGCCAGCTCACCACCAGCTTCTTATGAGCAGTTCTTC,NA,TRBJ2-1,TRBV18,NA
CASSERTGARYEQYF,TGTGCCAGCAGTGAAAGGACAGGGGCGAGGTACGAGCAGTACTTC,NA,TRBJ2-7,TRBV2,TRBD1
CASTPGASGSNEQFF,TGCGCCAGCACCCCGGGCGCTAGCGGGAGTAATGAGCAGTTCTTC,NA,TRBJ2-1,TRBV5-1,TRBD2
CAIPPPKSLGEQYF,TGTGCCATCCCCCCCCCAAAGTCCCTCGGGGAGCAGTACTTC,NA,TRBJ2-7,TRBV10-3,NA
CASSSFQGYEQYF,TGTGCCAGCAGCTCTTTCCAGGGTTACGAGCAGTACTTC,NA,TRBJ2-7,TRBV7-6,NA
CASSLQGMNTEAFF,TGTGCCAGCAGTCTACAGGGGATGAACACTGAAGCTTTCTTT,NA,TRBJ1-1,TRBV27,TRBD1
CASSGDRFNEAFF,TGTGCCAGCAGTGGGGACAGGTTTAATGAAGCTTTCTTT,NA,TRBJ1-1,TRBV12-3/TRBV12-4,TRBD1
CASSLQGMRHEQYF,TGTGCCAGCAGCTTACAGGGGATGAGGCACGAGCAGTACTTC,NA,TRBJ2-7,TRBV28,TRBD1
CASSLGIGQGNEKLFF,TGTGCCAGCAGCTTAGGGATCGGGCAGGGTAATGAAAAACTGTTTTTT,few,TRBJ1-4,TRBV7-9,NA
CASSYTVNTEAFF,TGTGCCAGCAGTTACACGGTGAACACTGAAGCTTTCTTT,NA,TRBJ1-1,TRBV6-2/TRBV6-3,NA
CASSQDVRTGTEAFF,TGCGCCAGCAGCCAAGATGTTAGGACAGGGACTGAAGCTTTCTTT,NA,TRBJ1-1,TRBV4-3,TRBD1
CASSQGSGAVDTEAFF,TGCGCCAGCAGCCAAGGGTCAGGGGCGGTAGACACTGAAGCTTTCTTT,NA,TRBJ1-1,TRBV4-3,NA
CASSPLANTGELFF,TGTGCCAGCAGCCCCCTAGCGAACACCGGGGAGCTGTTTTTT,NA,TRBJ2-2,TRBV7-2,NA
CASSPGLAGSPYEQYF,TGTGCCAGTAGTCCGGGACTAGCTGGGTCTCCCTACGAGCAGTACTTC,NA,TRBJ2-7,TRBV19,TRBD2
CASSLFGSGNTIYF,TGTGCCAGCAGCTTGTTTGGGAGTGGAAACACCATATATTTT,NA,TRBJ1-3,TRBV5-6,NA
CSASGASGRSVDEQYF,TGCAGTGCTAGTGGAGCTAGCGGGAGATCGGTGGACGAGCAGTACTTC,NA,TRBJ2-7,TRBV20-1,TRBD2
CASSLVPSGTGELFF,TGCGCCAGCAGCTTGGTGCCTTCAGGGACCGGGGAGCTGTTTTTT,NA,TRBJ2-2,TRBV5-1,NA
CASSLLTGDEQYF,TGTGCCAGCTCACTTCTAACAGGGGACGAGCAGTACTTC,NA,TRBJ2-7,TRBV18,TRBD1
CSASRGSGNEQFF,TGCAGTGCTAGTCGGGGGAGTGGCAATGAGCAGTTCTTC,NA,TRBJ2-1,TRBV20-1,NA
CASSGQGYEQYF,TGTGCCAGCAGCGGGCAGGGATACGAGCAGTACTTC,NA,TRBJ2-7,TRBV2,NA
CASSLVGGRWSGELFF,TGTGCCAGCAGCTTAGTTGGCGGGAGATGGTCCGGGGAGCTGTTTTTT,NA,TRBJ2-2,TRBV7-3,TRBD2
CASSAVEPTGELFF,TGTGCCAGCAGCGCGGTGGAGCCAACCGGGGAGCTGTTTTTT,NA,TRBJ2-2,TRBV9,NA
CAWSKGLAGYEQYF,TGTGCCTGGAGTAAAGGTCTAGCGGGATACGAGCAGTACTTC,NA,TRBJ2-7,TRBV30,TRBD2
CASSPQIAGGELFF,TGTGCCAGCAGCCCCCAGATTGCGGGCGGGGAGCTGTTTTTT,NA,TRBJ2-2,TRBV4-2,NA
CASSLMESSYNSPLHF,TGTGCCAGCAGCTTGATGGAGAGCTCCTATAATTCACCCCTCCACTTT,once,TRBJ1-6,TRBV5-6,NA